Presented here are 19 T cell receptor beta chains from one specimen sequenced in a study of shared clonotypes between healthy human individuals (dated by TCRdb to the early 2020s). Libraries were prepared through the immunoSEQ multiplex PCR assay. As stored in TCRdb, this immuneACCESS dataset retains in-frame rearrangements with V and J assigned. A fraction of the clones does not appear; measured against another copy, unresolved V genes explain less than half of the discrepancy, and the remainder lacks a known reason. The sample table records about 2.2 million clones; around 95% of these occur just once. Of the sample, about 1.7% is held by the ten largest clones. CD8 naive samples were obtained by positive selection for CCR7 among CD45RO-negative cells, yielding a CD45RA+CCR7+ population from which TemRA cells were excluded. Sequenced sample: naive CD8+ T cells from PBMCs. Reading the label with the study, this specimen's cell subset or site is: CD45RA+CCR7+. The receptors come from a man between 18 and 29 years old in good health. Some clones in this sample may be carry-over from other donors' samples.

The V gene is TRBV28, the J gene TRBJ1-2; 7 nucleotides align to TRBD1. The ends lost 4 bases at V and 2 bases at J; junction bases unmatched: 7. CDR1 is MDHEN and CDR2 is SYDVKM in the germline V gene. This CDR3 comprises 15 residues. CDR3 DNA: TGTGCCAGCAGTTCACGGTCAGGGGGGAACTATGGCTACACCTTC. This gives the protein CASSSRSGGNYGYTF.

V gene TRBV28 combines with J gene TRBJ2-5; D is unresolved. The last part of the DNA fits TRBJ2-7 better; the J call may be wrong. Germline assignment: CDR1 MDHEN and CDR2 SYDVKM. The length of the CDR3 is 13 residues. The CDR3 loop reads CASSLGRPYEQYF. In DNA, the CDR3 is TGTGCCAGCAGTTTGGGCAGACCCTACGAGCAGTACTTC.

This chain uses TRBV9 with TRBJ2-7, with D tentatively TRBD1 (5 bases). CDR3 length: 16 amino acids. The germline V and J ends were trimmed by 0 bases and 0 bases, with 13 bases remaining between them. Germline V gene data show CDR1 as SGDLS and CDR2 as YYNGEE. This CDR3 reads CASSVDVDRPSYEQYF. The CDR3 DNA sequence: TGTGCCAGCAGCGTAGACGTTGACAGACCCTCCTACGAGCAGTACTTC.

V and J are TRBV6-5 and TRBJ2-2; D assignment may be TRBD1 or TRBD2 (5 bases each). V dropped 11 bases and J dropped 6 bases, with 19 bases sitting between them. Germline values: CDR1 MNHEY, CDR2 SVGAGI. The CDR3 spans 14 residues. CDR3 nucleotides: TGTGCCGCGGGCGTTTGGCGAGGGGCCGGGGAGCTGTTTTTT. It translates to CAAGVWRGAGELFF.

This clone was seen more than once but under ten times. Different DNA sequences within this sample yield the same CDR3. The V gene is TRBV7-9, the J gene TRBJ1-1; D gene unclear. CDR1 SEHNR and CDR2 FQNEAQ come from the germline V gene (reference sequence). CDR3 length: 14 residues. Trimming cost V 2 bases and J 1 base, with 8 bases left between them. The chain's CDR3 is CASSLPGPNTEAFF. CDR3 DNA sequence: TGTGCCAGCAGCTTACCCGGACCGAACACTGAAGCTTTCTTT.

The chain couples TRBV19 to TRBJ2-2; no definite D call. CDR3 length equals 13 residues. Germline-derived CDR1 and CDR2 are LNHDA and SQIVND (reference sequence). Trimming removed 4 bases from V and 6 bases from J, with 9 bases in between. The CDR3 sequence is CASSTDGAGELFF. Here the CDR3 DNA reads TGTGCCAGTAGTACTGACGGAGCCGGGGAGCTGTTTTTT.

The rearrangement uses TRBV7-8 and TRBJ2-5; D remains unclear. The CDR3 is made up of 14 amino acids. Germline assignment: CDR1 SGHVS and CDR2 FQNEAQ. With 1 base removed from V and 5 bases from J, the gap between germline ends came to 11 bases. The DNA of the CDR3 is TGTGCCAGCAGCTTAGTATTCCGGTTGGAGACCCAGTACTTC. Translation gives CASSLVFRLETQYF.

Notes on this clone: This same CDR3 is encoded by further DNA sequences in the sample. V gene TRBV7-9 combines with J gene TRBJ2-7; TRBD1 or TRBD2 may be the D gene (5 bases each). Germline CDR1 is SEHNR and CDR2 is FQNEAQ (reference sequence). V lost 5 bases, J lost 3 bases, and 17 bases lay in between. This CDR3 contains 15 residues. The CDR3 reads CASSPGSGRSYEQYF. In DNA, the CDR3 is TGTGCCAGCAGCCCAGGGTCGGGAAGGAGCTACGAGCAGTACTTC.

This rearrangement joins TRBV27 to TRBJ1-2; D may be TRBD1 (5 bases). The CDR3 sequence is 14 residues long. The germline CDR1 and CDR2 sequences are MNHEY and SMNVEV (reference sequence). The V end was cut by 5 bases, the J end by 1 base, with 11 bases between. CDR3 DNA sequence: TGTGCCAGCAGTCCGGGACTTTATAACTATGGCTACACCTTC. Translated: CASSPGLYNYGYTF.

The CDR3 region has the DNA TGCGCCAGCAGCCAAGATCCGGGACCGACGAACACCGGGGAGCTGTTTTTT. Its translation: CASSQDPGPTNTGELFF. The chain recombines TRBV4-1 with TRBJ2-2; the D gene could be TRBD1 or TRBD2 (5 bases each). V shed 0 bases and J shed 0 bases, with 11 bases lying between them. Germline lookup yields CDR1 MGHRA and CDR2 YSYEKL. The CDR3 extends over 17 amino acids.

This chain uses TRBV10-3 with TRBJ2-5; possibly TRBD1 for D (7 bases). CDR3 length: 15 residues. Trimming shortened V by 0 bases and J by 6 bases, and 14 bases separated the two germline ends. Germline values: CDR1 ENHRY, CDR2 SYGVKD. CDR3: CAISESQGRGKTQYF. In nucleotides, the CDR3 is TGTGCCATCAGTGAGTCACAGGGGCGCGGGAAGACCCAGTACTTC.

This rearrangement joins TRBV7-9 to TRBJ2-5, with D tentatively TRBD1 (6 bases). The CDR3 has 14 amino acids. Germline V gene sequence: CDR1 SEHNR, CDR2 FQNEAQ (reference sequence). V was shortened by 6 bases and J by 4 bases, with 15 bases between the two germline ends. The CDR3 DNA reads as TGTGCCAGCAGACCTCGGGACACCCCAGAGACCCAGTACTTC. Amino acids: CASRPRDTPETQYF.

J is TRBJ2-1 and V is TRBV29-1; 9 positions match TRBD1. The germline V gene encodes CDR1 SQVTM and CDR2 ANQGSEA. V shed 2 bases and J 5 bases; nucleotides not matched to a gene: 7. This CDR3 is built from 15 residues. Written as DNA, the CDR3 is TGCAGCGTTGAATTTAAGGACAGGGGTAACAATGAGCAGTTCTTC. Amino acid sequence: CSVEFKDRGNNEQFF.

CDR3 in DNA: TGCGCCAGCAGTGAGTCCCTGGCGGGCAGGGGACAGCCCCAGCATTTT. Its translation: CASSESLAGRGQPQHF. This chain connects TRBV10-2 to TRBJ1-5; the D gene is possibly TRBD1 (6 bases). V gave up 0 bases and J gave up 7 bases, with 16 bases separating them. This CDR3 has 16 residues. Germline-derived CDR1 and CDR2 are WSHSY and SAAADI.

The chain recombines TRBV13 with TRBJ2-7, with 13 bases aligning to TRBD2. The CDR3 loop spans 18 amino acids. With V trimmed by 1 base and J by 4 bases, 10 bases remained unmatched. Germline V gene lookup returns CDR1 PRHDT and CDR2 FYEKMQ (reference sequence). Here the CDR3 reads CASSLEGLAGTGSYEQYF. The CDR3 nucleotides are TGTGCCAGCAGCTTAGAGGGACTAGCGGGAACTGGGAGTTACGAGCAGTACTTC.

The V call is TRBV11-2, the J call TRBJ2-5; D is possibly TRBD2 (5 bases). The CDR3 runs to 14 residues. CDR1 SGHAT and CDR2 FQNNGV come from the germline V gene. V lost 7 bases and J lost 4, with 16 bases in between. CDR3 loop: CASTIRRSPETQYF. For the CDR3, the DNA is TGTGCCAGCACCATTAGGAGGAGCCCAGAGACCCAGTACTTC.

CDR3 nucleotide sequence: TGTGCCAGCGGGACAAGGTTGAACACTGAAGCTTTCTTT. Its translation is CASGTRLNTEAFF. J is TRBJ1-1 and V is TRBV27, with D perhaps TRBD1 (6 bases). Trimming stripped 8 bases from V and 0 bases from J, with 10 bases between. The CDR3 consists of 13 residues. The V gene's germline CDR1 is MNHEY and CDR2 SMNVEV (reference sequence).

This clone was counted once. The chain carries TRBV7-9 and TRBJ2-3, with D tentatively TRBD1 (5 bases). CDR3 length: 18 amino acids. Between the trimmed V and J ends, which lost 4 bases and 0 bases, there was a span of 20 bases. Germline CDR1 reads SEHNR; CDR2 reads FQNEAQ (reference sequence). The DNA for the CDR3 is TGTGCCAGCAGCTCGCTTATTACAGGACCCGCTAGCACAGATACGCAGTATTTT. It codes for CASSSLITGPASTDTQYF.

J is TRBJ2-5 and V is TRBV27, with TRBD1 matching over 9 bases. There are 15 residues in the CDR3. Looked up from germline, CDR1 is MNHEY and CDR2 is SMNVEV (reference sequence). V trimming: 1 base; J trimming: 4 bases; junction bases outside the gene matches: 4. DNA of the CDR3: TGTGCCAGCAGTTTATGGGGGACAGGGCGAGAGACCCAGTACTTC. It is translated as CASSLWGTGRETQYF.